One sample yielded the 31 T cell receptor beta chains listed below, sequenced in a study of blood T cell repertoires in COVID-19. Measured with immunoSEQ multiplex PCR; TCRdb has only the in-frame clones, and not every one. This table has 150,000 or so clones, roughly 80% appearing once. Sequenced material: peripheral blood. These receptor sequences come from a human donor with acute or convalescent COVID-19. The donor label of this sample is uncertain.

CDR3 coding DNA: TGCGCCAGCAGCTTTTTTAGCGGGGGGGCCAGGGATACGCAGTATTTT. Its protein product is CASSFFSGGARDTQYF. The chain carries TRBV5-1 and TRBJ2-3; TRBD2 matches at 11 bases. The V gene end was trimmed by 2 bases and the J gene end by 6 bases; junction bases not matched to a gene: 8. CDR1 and CDR2 from the germline V gene are SGHRS and YFSETQ. The CDR3 runs 16 residues.

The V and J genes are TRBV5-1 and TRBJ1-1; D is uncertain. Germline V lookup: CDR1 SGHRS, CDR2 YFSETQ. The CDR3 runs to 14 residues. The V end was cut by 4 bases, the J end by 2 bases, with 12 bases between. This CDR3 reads CASSPREGNTEAFF. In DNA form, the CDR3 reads TGCGCCAGCAGCCCCCGAGAGGGAAACACTGAAGCTTTCTTT.

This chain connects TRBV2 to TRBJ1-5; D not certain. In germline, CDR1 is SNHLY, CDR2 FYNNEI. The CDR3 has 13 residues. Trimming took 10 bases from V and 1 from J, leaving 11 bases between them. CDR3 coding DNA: TGTGCCACTAGCAAGGACAGCAATCAGCCCCAGCATTTT. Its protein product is CATSKDSNQPQHF.

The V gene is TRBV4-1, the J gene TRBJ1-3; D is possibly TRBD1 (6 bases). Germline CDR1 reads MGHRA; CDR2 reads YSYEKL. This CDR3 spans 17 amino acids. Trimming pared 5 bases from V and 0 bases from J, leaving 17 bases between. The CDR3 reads CASSYYPTGPSGNTIYF. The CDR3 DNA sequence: TGCGCCAGCAGCTACTACCCGACAGGCCCCTCTGGAAACACCATATATTTT.

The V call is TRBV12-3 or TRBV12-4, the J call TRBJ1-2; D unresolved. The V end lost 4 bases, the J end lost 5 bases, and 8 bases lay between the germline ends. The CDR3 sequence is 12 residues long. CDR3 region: CASSYMEYGYTF. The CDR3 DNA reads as TGTGCCAGCAGTTACATGGAGTATGGCTACACCTTC.

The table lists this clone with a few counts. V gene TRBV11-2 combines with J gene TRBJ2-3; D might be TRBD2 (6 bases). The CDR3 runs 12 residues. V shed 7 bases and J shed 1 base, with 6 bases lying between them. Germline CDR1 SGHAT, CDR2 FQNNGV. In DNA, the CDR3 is TGTGCCAGCACTAGCGGCACAGATACGCAGTATTTT. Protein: CASTSGTDTQYF. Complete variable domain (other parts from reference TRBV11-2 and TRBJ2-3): EAGVAQSPRYKIIEKRQSVAFWCNPISGHATLYWYQQILGQGPKLLIQFQNNGVVDDSQLPKDRFSAERLKGVDSTLKIQPAKLEDSAVYLCASTSGTDTQYFGPGTRLTVL.

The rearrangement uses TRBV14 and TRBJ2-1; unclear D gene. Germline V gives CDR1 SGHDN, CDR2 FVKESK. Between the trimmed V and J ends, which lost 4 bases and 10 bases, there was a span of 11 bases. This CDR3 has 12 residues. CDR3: CASSPFGWEQFF. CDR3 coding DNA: TGTGCCAGCAGCCCCTTTGGCTGGGAGCAGTTCTTC.

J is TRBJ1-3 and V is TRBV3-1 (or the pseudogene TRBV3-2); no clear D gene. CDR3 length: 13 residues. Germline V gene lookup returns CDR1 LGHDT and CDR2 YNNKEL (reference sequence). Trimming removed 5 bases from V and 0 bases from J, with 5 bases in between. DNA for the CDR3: TGTGCCAGCAGCTGGAGCTCTGGAAACACCATATATTTT. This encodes CASSWSSGNTIYF.

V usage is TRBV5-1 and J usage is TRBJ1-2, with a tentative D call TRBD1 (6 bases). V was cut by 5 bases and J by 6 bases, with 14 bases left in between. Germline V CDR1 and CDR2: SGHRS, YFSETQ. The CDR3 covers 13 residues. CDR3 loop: CASRTGGRDGYTF. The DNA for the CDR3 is TGCGCCAGCAGAACCGGGGGGCGCGATGGCTACACCTTC.

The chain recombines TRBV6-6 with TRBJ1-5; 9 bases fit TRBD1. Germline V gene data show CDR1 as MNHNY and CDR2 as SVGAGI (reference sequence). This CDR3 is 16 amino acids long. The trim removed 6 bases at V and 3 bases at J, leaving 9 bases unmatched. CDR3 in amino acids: CASRPQTGGDNQPQHF. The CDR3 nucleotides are TGTGCCAGCAGACCCCAGACAGGGGGGGACAATCAGCCCCAGCATTTT.

Here the CDR3 DNA reads TGTGCCAGCAGGACAGGGGGAGATGAAAAACTGTTTTTT. It specifies CASRTGGDEKLFF. This rearrangement joins TRBV27 to TRBJ1-4; the match to TRBD1 covers 9 bases. The CDR3 is made up of 13 amino acids. CDR1 is MNHEY, CDR2 SMNVEV, per germline (reference sequence). V dropped 6 bases and J dropped 6; count of bases not matched to a gene: 2.

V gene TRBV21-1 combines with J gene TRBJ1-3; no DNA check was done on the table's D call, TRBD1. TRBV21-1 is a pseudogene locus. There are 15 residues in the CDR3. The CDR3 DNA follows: TGTGCCAGCAGCACCAGGGGCAGACCTGGAAACACCATATATTTT. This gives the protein CASSTRGRPGNTIYF.

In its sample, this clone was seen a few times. This CDR3 is CSVFGGLGYTF. In DNA form, the CDR3 reads TGCAGCGTTTTCGGGGGATTGGGCTACACCTTC. The chain employs TRBV29-1 and TRBJ1-2; D is perhaps TRBD1 (5 bases). Germline V CDR1 and CDR2: SQVTM, ANQGSEA. V lost 5 bases and J 8 bases, leaving 12 bases between the germline ends. This CDR3 comprises 11 residues.

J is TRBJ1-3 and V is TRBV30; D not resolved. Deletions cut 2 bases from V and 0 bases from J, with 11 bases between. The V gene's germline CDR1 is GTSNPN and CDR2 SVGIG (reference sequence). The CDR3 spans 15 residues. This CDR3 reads CAWSRPSDSGNTIYF. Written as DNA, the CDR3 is TGTGCCTGGAGTCGCCCTTCAGACTCTGGAAACACCATATATTTT.

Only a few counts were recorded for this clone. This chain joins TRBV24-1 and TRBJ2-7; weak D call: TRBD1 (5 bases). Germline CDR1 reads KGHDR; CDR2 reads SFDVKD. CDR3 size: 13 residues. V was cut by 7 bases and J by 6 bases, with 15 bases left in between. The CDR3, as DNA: TGTGCCACCAGCGTTATGTCCAGGGCCGAGCAGTACGTC. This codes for CATSVMSRAEQYV.

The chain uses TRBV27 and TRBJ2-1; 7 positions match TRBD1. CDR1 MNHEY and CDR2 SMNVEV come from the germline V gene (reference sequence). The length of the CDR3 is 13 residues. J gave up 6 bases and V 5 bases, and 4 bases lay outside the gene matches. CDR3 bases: TGTGCCAGCAGTCTTGCAGGGGGCAATGAGCAGTTCTTC. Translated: CASSLAGGNEQFF.

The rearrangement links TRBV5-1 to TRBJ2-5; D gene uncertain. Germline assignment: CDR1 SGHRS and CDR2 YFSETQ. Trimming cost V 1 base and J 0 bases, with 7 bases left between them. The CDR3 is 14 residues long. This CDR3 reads CASSLRVDQETQYF. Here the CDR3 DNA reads TGCGCCAGCAGCTTGAGAGTCGACCAAGAGACCCAGTACTTC.

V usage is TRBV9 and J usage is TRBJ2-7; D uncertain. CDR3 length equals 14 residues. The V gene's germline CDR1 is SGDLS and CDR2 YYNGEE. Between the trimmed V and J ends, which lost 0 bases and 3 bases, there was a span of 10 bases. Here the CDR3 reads CASSVASPNYEQYF. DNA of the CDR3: TGTGCCAGCAGCGTAGCGAGCCCGAACTACGAGCAGTACTTC.

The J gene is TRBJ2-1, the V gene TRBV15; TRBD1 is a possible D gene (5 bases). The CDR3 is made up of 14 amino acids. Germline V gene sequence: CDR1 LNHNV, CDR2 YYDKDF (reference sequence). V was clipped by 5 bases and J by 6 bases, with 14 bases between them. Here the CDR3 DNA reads TGTGCCACCAGCTTCATATCTGACAGCAATGAGCAGTTCTTC. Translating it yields CATSFISDSNEQFF.

The CDR3 sequence is CASSLDGYQGITEAFF. The CDR3 region has the DNA TGTGCCAGCAGCTTAGACGGTTATCAGGGGATCACTGAAGCTTTCTTT. The chain links TRBV7-6 to TRBJ1-1, with D maybe TRBD1 (6 bases). The V end lost 1 base, the J end lost 4 bases, and 16 bases lay between the germline ends. This CDR3 contains 16 residues. CDR1 and CDR2 from the germline V gene are SGHVS and FNYEAQ.

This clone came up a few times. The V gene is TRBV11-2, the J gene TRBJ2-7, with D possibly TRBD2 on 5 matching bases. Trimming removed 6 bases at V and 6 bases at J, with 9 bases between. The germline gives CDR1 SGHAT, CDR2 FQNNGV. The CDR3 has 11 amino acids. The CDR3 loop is CASRESGEQYF. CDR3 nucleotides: TGTGCCAGCAGGGAGAGCGGCGAGCAGTACTTC.

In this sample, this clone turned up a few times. This chain's CDR3 is CASSPRSYQGSNEQFF. Written as DNA, the CDR3 is TGTGCCAGTAGTCCGAGATCATATCAGGGTAGCAATGAGCAGTTCTTC. V gene TRBV19 combines with J gene TRBJ2-1; TRBD1 is a possible D gene (5 bases). Trimming left V 5 bases short and J 6 bases short, with 20 bases between. Germline CDR1 reads LNHDA; CDR2 reads SQIVND (reference sequence). The CDR3 covers 16 residues.

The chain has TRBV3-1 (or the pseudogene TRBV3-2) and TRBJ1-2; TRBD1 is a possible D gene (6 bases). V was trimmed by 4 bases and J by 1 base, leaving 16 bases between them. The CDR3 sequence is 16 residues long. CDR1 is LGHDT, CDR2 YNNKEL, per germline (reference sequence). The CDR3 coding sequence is TGTGCCAGCAGCCCACCCGGGGGGGCCTATAACTATGGCTACACCTTC. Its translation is CASSPPGGAYNYGYTF.

CDR3 protein: CASSLEGGPYNEQFF. The CDR3 DNA follows: TGCGCCAGCAGCTTGGAAGGGGGCCCCTACAATGAGCAGTTCTTC. The gene calls are TRBV5-1 and TRBJ2-1; 7 bases agree with TRBD1. The length of the CDR3 is 15 residues. V lost 0 bases to trimming and J lost 2 bases; unmatched junction nucleotides: 2. Looked up from germline, CDR1 is SGHRS and CDR2 is YFSETQ. The whole variable domain, filled in from reference TRBV5-1 and TRBJ2-1, reads KAGVTQTPRYLIKTRGQQVTLSCSPISGHRSVSWYQQTPGQGLQFLFEYFSETQRNKGNFPGRFSGRQFSNSRSEMNVSTLELGDSALYLCASSLEGGPYNEQFFGPGTRLTVL.

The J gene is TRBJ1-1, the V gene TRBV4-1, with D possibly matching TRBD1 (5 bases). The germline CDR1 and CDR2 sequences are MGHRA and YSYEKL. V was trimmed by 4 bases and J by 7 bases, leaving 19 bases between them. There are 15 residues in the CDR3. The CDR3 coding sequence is TGCGCCAGCAGCCTTAGGGGAACACAAACGGGTGAAGCTTTCTTT. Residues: CASSLRGTQTGEAFF.

CDR3: CASSPTGWQPQHF. In DNA form, the CDR3 reads TGTGCCAGCAGTCCGACAGGGTGGCAGCCCCAGCATTTT. The rearrangement links TRBV6-2 or TRBV6-3 to TRBJ1-5, with 7 nucleotides matching TRBD1. The CDR3 has 13 amino acids. Germline V lookup: CDR1 MNHEY, CDR2 SVGEGT. The ends lost 5 bases at V and 7 bases at J; junction bases unmatched: 5.

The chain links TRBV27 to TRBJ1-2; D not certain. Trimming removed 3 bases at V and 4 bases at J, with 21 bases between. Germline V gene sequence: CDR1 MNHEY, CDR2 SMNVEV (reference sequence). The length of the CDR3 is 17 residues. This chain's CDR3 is CASSLSPSRRGIYGYTF. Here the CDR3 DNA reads TGTGCCAGCAGTTTGTCTCCGAGCCGCCGGGGAATCTATGGCTACACCTTC.

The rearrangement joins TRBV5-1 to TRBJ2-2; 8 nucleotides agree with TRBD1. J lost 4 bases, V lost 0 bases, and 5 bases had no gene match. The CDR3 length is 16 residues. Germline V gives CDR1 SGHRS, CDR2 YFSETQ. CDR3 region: CASSLEAGGSTGELFF. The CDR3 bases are TGCGCCAGCAGCTTGGAGGCAGGGGGCAGCACCGGGGAGCTGTTTTTT.

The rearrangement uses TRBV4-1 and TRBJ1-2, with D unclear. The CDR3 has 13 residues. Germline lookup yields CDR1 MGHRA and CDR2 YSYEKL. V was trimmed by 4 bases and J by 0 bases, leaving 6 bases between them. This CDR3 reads CASSPGTNYGYTF. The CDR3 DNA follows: TGCGCCAGCAGCCCGGGAACTAACTATGGCTACACCTTC.

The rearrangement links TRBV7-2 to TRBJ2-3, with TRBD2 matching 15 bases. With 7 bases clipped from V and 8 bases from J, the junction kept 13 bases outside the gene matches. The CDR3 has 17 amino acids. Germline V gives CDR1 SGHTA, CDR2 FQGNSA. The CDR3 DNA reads TGTGCCAGCAACCCCCAAGGGACTAGCGGGGGGAGGGGTACGCAGTATTTT. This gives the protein CASNPQGTSGGRGTQYF.

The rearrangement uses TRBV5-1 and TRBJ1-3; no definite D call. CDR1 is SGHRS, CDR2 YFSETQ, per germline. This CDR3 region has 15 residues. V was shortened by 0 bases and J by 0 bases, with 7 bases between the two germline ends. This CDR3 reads CASSLDIGSGNTIYF. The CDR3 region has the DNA TGCGCCAGCAGCTTGGACATTGGCTCTGGAAACACCATATATTTT.